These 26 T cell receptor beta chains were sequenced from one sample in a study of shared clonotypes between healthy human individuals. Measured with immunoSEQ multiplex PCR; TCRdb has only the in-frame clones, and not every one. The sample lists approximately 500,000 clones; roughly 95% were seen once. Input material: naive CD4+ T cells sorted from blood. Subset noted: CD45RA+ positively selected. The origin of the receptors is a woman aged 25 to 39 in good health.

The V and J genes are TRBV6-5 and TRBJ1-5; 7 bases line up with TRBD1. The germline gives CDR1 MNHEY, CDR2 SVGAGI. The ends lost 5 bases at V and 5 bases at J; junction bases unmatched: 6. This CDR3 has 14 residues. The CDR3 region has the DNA TGTGCCAGCAGTATAGGACAGGCCGATCAGCCCCAGCATTTT. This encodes CASSIGQADQPQHF.

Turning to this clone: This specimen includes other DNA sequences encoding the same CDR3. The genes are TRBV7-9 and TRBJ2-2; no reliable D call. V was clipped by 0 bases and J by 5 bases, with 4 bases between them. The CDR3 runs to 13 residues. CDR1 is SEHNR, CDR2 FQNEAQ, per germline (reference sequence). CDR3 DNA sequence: TGTGCCAGCAGCTTAGCCAGGACCGGGGAGCTGTTTTTT. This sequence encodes CASSLARTGELFF.

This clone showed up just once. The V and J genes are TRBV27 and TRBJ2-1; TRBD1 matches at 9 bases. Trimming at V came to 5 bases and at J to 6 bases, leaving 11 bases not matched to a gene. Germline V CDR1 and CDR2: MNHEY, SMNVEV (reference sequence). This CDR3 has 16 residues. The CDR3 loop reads CASSTLYRGHSNEQFF. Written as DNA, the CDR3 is TGTGCCAGCAGTACACTATACAGGGGGCACAGCAATGAGCAGTTCTTC.

The CDR3 is CASFPGQRTGELFF. CDR3 in DNA: TGTGCCAGCTTCCCGGGACAGCGCACCGGGGAGCTGTTTTTT. The chain joins TRBV28 to TRBJ2-2; 7 positions match TRBD1. The CDR3 length is 14 residues. Unmatched junction bases numbered 7, after V lost 8 bases and J lost 4 bases. Germline CDR1 MDHEN, CDR2 SYDVKM.

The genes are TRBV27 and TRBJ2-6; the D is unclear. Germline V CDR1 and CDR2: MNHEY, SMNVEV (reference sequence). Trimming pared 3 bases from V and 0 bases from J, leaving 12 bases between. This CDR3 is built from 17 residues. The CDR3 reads CASSFRQVGSGANVLTF. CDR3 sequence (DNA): TGTGCCAGCAGTTTCAGGCAGGTGGGCTCTGGGGCCAACGTCCTGACTTTC.

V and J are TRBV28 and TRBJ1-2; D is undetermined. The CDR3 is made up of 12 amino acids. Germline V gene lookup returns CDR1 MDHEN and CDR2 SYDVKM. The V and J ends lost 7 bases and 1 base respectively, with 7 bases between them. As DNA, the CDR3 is TGTGCCAGCAATCTCATTAACTATGGCTACACCTTC. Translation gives CASNLINYGYTF.

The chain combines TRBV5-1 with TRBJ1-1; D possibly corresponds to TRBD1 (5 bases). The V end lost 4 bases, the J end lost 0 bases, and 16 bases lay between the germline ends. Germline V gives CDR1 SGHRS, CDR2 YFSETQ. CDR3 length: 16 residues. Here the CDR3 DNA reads TGCGCCAGCAGCCTTCGTTGGGCAGGGATGAACACTGAAGCTTTCTTT. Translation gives CASSLRWAGMNTEAFF.

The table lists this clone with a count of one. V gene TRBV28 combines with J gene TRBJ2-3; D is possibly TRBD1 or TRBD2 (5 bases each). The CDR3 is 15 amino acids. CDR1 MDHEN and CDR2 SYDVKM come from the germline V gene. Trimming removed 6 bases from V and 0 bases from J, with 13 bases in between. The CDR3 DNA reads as TGTGCCAGCAGCAGAGGGGATCCCAGCACAGATACGCAGTATTTT. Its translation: CASSRGDPSTDTQYF.

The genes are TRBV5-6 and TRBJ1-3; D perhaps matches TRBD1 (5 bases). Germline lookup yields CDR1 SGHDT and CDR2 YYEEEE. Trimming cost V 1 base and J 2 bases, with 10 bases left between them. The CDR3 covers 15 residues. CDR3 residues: CASSLQPGPGNTIYF. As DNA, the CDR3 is TGTGCCAGCAGCTTGCAACCGGGACCTGGAAACACCATATATTTT. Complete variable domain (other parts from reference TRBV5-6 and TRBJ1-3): DAGVTQSPTHLIKTRGQQVTLRCSPKSGHDTVSWYQQALGQGPQFIFQYYEEEERQRGNFPDRFSGHQFPNYSSELNVNALLLGDSALYLCASSLQPGPGNTIYFGEGSWLTVV.

The DNA for the CDR3 is TGTGCCAGCTCAGCCGGCACTAGCTCTTACGAGCAGTACTTC. Translated: CASSAGTSSYEQYF. The chain carries TRBV18 and TRBJ2-7; D may be TRBD2 (6 bases). In germline, CDR1 is KGHSH, CDR2 LQKENI. V lost 5 bases and J lost 4, with 15 bases in between. The CDR3 contains 14 residues.

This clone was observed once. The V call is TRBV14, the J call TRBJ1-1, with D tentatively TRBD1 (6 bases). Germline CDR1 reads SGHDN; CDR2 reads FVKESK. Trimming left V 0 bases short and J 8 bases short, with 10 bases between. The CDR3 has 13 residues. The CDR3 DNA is TGTGCCAGCAGCCAAGAGAGGGGGTGGGAAGCTTTCTTT. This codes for CASSQERGWEAFF.

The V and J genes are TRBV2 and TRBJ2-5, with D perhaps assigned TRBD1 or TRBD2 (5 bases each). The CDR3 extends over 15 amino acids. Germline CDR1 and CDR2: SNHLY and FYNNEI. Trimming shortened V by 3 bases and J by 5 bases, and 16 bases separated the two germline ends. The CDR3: CASSELLSWDETQYF. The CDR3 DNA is TGTGCCAGCAGTGAGCTCCTAAGCTGGGACGAGACCCAGTACTTC.

The chain's CDR3 is CASSQGRGGLSYNEQFF. The CDR3 DNA follows: TGTGCCAGCAGCCAGGGGAGGGGGGGCCTCTCCTACAATGAGCAGTTCTTC. The rearrangement uses TRBV7-2 and TRBJ2-1; D is possibly TRBD2 (7 bases). The length of the CDR3 is 17 residues. CDR1 SGHTA and CDR2 FQGNSA come from the germline V gene. Trimming shortened V by 5 bases and J by 0 bases, and 17 bases separated the two germline ends.

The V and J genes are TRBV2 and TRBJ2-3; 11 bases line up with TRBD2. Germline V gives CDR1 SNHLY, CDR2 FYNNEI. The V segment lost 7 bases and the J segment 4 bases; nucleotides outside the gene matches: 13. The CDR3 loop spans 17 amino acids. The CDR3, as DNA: TGTGCCAGCATCCTACCCCTGACTAGCGGGGAATCAGATACGCAGTATTTT. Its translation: CASILPLTSGESDTQYF.

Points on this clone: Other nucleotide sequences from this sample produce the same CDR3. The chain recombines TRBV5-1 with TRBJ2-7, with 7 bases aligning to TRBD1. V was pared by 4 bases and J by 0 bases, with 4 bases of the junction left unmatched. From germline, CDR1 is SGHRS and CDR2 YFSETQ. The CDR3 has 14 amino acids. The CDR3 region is CASSLGTDSYEQYF. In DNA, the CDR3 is TGCGCCAGCAGCCTAGGGACAGACTCCTACGAGCAGTACTTC.

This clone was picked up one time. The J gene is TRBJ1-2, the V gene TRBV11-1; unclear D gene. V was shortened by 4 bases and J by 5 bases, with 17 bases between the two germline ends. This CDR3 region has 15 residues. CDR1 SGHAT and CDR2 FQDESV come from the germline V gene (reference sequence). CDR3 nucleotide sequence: TGTGCCAGCAGCTACGAGGGCAGTAACATATATGGCTACACCTTC. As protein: CASSYEGSNIYGYTF.

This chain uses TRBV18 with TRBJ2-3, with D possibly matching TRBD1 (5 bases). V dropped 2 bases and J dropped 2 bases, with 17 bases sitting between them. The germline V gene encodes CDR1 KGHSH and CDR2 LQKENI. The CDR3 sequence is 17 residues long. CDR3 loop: CASSPVAGPIPTDTQYF. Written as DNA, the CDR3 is TGTGCCAGCTCACCAGTGGCAGGGCCCATCCCCACAGATACGCAGTATTTT.

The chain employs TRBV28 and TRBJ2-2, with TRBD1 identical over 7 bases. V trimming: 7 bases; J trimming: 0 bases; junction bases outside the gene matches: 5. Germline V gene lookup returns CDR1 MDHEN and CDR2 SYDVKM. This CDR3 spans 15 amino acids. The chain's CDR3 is CASTWTGANTGELFF. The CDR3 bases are TGTGCCAGCACCTGGACAGGCGCGAACACCGGGGAGCTGTTTTTT.

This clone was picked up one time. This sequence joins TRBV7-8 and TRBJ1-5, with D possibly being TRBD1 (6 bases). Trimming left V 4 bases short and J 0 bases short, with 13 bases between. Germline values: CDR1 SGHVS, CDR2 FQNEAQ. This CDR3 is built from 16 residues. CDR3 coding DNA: TGTGCCAGCAGCTCCAGACAGGTCTATAGCAATCAGCCCCAGCATTTT. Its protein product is CASSSRQVYSNQPQHF.

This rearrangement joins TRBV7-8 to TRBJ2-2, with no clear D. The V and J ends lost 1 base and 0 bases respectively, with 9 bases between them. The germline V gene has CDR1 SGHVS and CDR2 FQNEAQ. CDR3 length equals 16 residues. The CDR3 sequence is CASSLVRLANTGELFF. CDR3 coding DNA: TGTGCCAGCAGCTTAGTAAGGCTAGCGAACACCGGGGAGCTGTTTTTT.

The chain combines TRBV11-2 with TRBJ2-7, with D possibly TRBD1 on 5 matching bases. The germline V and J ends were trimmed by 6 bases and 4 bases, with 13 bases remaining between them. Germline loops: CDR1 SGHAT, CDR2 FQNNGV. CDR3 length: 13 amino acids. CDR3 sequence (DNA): TGTGCCAGCAGTTCACAGGTTTCTTACGAGCAGTACTTC. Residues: CASSSQVSYEQYF.

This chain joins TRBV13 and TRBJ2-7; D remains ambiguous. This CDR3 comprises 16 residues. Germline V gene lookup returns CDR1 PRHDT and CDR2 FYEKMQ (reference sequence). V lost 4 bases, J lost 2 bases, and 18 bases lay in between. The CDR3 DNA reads TGTGCCAGCAGCTGGAGCTTAATACAGAACCCCTACGAGCAGTACTTC. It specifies CASSWSLIQNPYEQYF. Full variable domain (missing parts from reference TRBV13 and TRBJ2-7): AAGVIQSPRHLIKEKRETATLKCYPIPRHDTVYWYQQGPGQDPQFLISFYEKMQSDKGSIPDRFSAQQFSDYHSELNMSSLELGDSALYFCASSWSLIQNPYEQYFGPGTRLTVT.

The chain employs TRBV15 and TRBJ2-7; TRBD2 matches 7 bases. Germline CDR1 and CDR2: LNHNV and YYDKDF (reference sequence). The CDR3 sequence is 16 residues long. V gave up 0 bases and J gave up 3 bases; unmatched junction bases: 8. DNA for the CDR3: TGTGCCACCAGCAGAGATATAGTAGCTAGCGGCTACGAGCAGTACTTC. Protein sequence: CATSRDIVASGYEQYF. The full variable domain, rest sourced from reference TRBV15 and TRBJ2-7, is DAMVIQNPRYQVTQFGKPVTLSCSQTLNHNVMYWYQQKSSQAPKLLFHYYDKDFNNEADTPDNFQSRRPNTSFCFLDIRSPGLGDTAMYLCATSRDIVASGYEQYFGPGTRLTVT.

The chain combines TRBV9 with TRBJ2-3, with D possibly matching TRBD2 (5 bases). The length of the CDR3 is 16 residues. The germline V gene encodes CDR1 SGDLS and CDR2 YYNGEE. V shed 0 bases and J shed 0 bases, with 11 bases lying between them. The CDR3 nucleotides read TGTGCCAGCAGCGTAGTTGAGCGGACTAGCACAGATACGCAGTATTTT. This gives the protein CASSVVERTSTDTQYF.

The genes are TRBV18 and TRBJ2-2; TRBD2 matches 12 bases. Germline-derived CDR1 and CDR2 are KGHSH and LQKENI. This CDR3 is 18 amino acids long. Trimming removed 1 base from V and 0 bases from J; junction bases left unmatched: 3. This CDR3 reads CASSPLGLAGTNTGELFF. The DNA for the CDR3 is TGTGCCAGCTCACCACTCGGACTAGCGGGAACGAACACCGGGGAGCTGTTTTTT.

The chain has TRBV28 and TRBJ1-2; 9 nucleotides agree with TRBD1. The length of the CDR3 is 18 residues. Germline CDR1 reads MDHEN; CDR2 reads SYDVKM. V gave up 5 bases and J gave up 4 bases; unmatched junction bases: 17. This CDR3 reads CASSLIGPGQGLGYGYTF. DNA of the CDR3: TGTGCCAGCAGTCTTATTGGACCGGGACAGGGCCTCGGCTATGGCTACACCTTC.